This T cell receptor beta chain comes out of a study of cytomegalovirus exposure and HLA in healthy donors. V was cut by 1 base and J by 4 bases, with 5 bases left in between. This CDR3 is 13 amino acids long. The germline CDR1 and CDR2 sequences are SNHLY and FYNNEI. Researchers ran the PCR with 60 Vbeta and 13 Jbeta primers. The repertoire was sequenced with immunoSEQ multiplex PCR; TCRdb's copy has only in-frame clones and lacks some. The table has 140,000 to 150,000 clones, around a tenth seen once. The origin of this receptor is a man aged 45-65 years in good health and CMV-seronegative. The chain is built from TRBV2 and TRBJ1-5; D remains ambiguous. Sample: PBMCs. CDR3 loop: CASSEGKNQPQHF. DNA for the CDR3: TGTGCCAGCAGTGAAGGTAAAAATCAGCCCCAGCATTTT.